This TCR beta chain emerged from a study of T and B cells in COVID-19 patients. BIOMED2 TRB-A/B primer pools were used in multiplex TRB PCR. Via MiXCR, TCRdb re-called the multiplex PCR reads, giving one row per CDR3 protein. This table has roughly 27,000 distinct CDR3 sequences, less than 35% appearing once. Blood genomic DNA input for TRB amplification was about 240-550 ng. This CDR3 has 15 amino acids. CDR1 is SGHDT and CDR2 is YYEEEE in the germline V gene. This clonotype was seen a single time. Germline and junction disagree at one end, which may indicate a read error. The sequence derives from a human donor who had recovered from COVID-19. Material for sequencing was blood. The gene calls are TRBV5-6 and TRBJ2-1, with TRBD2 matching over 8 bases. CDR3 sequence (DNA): TGCGCCAGCAGCGCCAGCGGGGGCCCCTTCAATGAGCAGTTCTTC. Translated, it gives CASSASGGPFNEQFF.